The clone carrying this TCR beta chain appeared once. Reverse transcription of roughly 0.5 to 1 ug RNA was carried out with random hexamers. MiXCR, run by TCRdb on the immunoSEQ multiplex PCR reads, gives a single entry per CDR3 protein. The data contain some 150,000 distinct CDR3 sequences, more than 85% of them singletons. The V end lost 5 bases, the J end lost 0 bases, and 8 bases lay between the germline ends. Germline V CDR1 and CDR2: MNHEY, SVGAGI. The CDR3 extends over 15 amino acids. This specimen comes from a study of CD8 T cells in Susac syndrome. The overall study: Patients with Susac syndrome were therapy-naive, taking corticosteroids, with some also receiving intravenous immunoglobulin, or taking intravenous immunoglobulin alone at the time their blood was drawn.

The origin of this receptor is a human donor with Susac syndrome. The sample comprised CD4+ T cells from PBMCs. This rearrangement joins TRBV6-5 to TRBJ2-6; D gene unclear. CDR3 region: CASSTQSSGANVLTF. The CDR3 region has the DNA TGTGCCAGCAGTACACAGAGCTCTGGGGCCAACGTCCTGACTTTC.